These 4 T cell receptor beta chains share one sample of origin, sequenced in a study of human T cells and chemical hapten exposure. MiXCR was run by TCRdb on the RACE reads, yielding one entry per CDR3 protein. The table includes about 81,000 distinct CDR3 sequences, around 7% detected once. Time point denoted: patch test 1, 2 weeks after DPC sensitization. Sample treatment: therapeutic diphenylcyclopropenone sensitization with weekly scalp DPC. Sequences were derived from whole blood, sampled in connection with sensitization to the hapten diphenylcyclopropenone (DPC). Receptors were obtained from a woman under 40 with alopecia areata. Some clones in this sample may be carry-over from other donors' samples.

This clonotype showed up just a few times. CDR3 region: CSARDSYSYEQYF. The DNA for the CDR3 is TGCAGTGCTCGGGACTCCTACTCCTACGAGCAGTACTTC. J is TRBJ2-7 and V is TRBV20-1, with D possibly being TRBD2 (6 bases). In germline, CDR1 is DFQATT, CDR2 SNEGSKA (reference sequence). The germline V and J ends were trimmed by 5 bases and 0 bases, with 11 bases remaining between them. The CDR3 runs to 13 residues.

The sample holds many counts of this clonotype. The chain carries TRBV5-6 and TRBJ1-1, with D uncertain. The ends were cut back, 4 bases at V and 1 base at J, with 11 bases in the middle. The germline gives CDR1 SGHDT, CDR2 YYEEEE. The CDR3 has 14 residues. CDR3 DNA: TGTGCCAGCAGCCCCCTAGGGCAGAACACTGAAGCTTTCTTT. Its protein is CASSPLGQNTEAFF.

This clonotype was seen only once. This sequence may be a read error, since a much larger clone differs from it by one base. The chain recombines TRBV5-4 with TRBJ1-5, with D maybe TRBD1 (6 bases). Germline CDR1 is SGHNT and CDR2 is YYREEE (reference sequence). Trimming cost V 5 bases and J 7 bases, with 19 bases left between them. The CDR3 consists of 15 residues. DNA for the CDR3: TGTGCCAGCAGTTCGGGTACAGGGTGGGGACAGCCCCAGCATTTT. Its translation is CASSSGTGWGQPQHF.

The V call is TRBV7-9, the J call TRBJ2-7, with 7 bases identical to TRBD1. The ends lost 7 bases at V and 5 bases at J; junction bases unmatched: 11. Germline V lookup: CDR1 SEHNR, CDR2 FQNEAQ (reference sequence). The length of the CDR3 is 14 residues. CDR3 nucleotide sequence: TGTGCCAGCAACCTACAGGGGACCGAGCACGAGCAGTACTTC. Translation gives CASNLQGTEHEQYF.